This TCR beta chain comes out of a study of metastatic and nonmetastatic thyroid tumors. Study details: The authors compared repertoires across blood and tumor or nodule tissue from malignant and benign thyroid patients.

As concerns this clone: At one end the junction does not follow the germline gene, possibly because of a read error.

Treatment of any kind had been given to no patient before thyroid surgery. From the PCR reads, TCRdb re-called clones with MiXCR. The sample has tens of thousands of clones; 20% to 30% are singletons. Germline loops: CDR1 SGHNT, CDR2 YENEEA. The CDR3 runs to 16 residues. The sequencing sample was made of blood. The clonotype comes from a male donor with papillary thyroid cancer or a benign thyroid nodule (not recorded which). Some clones in this sample may be carry-over from other donors' samples. The rearrangement joins TRBV11-3 to TRBJ1-3, with D tentatively TRBD1 (6 bases). In DNA form, the CDR3 reads TGTGCAAGCAGCCCGAAGACAGGATTCTCTGGATACACCATATATTTT. Protein: CASSPKTGFSGYTIYF.